The rows below give T cell receptor beta chains drawn from one sample of a study of resident and recirculating memory T cells in vitiligo. The data were produced by immunoSEQ multiplex PCR, yet TCRdb's version contains in-frame clones alone and is incomplete. The sample records around 78,000 clones, about 91% being singletons. The sequencing sample was made of blood. These receptors came from a male donor with vitiligo. CDR3s include the opening cysteine and the closing phenylalanine or tryptophan. Each record gives: D gene, V gene, clone size, J gene, CDR3 protein, CDR3 DNA. A D gene is named only where the DNA matches it firmly. A row's size may be missing; if present it is once, few, many or a size class.

D gene: -; V gene: TRBV19; clone size: -; J gene: TRBJ2-5; CDR3 protein: CASSRTAQETQYF; CDR3 DNA: TGTGCCAGTAGTAGGACAGCCCAAGAGACCCAGTACTTC
D gene: TRBD2; V gene: TRBV5-4; clone size: -; J gene: TRBJ2-7; CDR3 protein: CASSSTGLAVREQYF; CDR3 DNA: TGTGCCAGCAGCTCTACGGGACTAGCGGTTCGAGAGCAGTACTTC
D gene: TRBD2; V gene: TRBV28; clone size: -; J gene: TRBJ2-1; CDR3 protein: CASSKLADLYNEQFF; CDR3 DNA: TGTGCCAGCAGTAAACTAGCGGATCTCTACAATGAGCAGTTCTTC
D gene: TRBD2; V gene: TRBV13; clone size: once; J gene: TRBJ2-7; CDR3 protein: CASSLGDGGRAGYEQYF; CDR3 DNA: TGTGCCAGCAGCTTAGGGGACGGCGGGAGGGCCGGCTACGAGCAGTACTTC
D gene: TRBD2; V gene: TRBV10-2; clone size: -; J gene: TRBJ2-3; CDR3 protein: CASSLAGDTDTQYF; CDR3 DNA: TGCGCCAGCAGTCTAGCGGGAGATACAGATACGCAGTATTTT
D gene: TRBD2; V gene: TRBV6-1; clone size: -; J gene: TRBJ2-1; CDR3 protein: CASSPLKAGENEQFF; CDR3 DNA: TGTGCCAGCAGTCCCCTCAAAGCGGGAGAGAATGAGCAGTTCTTC
D gene: TRBD1; V gene: TRBV4-1; clone size: -; J gene: TRBJ1-2; CDR3 protein: CASSLVTGTGINGYTF; CDR3 DNA: TGCGCCAGCAGCCTAGTGACCGGGACAGGGATAAATGGCTACACCTTC
D gene: -; V gene: TRBV7-8; clone size: -; J gene: TRBJ2-2; CDR3 protein: CASSLGPPGSGELFF; CDR3 DNA: TGTGCCAGCAGCTTGGGGCCCCCCGGGTCCGGGGAGCTGTTTTTT
D gene: TRBD2; V gene: TRBV6-6; clone size: -; J gene: TRBJ2-5; CDR3 protein: CASSGTSGSRGETQYF; CDR3 DNA: TGTGCCAGCAGTGGGACTAGCGGGAGTCGAGGAGAGACCCAGTACTTC
D gene: TRBD2; V gene: TRBV27; clone size: -; J gene: TRBJ2-7; CDR3 protein: CASGRGGRLSYEQYF; CDR3 DNA: TGTGCCAGCGGGAGGGGCGGGAGACTCTCCTACGAGCAGTACTTC
D gene: TRBD2; V gene: TRBV4-2; clone size: -; J gene: TRBJ2-7; CDR3 protein: CASSQAGRVAEQYF; CDR3 DNA: TGTGCCAGCAGCCAAGCGGGGAGGGTAGCCGAGCAGTACTTC
D gene: TRBD1; V gene: TRBV13; clone size: -; J gene: TRBJ2-7; CDR3 protein: CASSQGGVSSYEQYF; CDR3 DNA: TGTGCCAGCAGCCAAGGGGGCGTCTCCTCCTACGAGCAGTACTTC
D gene: TRBD2; V gene: TRBV9; clone size: -; J gene: TRBJ2-3; CDR3 protein: CASSVPRRPSGRATDTQYF; CDR3 DNA: TGTGCCAGCAGCGTCCCAAGGCGGCCTAGCGGGAGGGCCACAGATACGCAGTATTTT
D gene: -; V gene: TRBV19; clone size: -; J gene: TRBJ1-1; CDR3 protein: CASSIYRSNTEAFF; CDR3 DNA: TGTGCCAGTAGTATATACAGGTCGAACACTGAAGCTTTCTTT
D gene: -; V gene: TRBV7-2; clone size: -; J gene: TRBJ2-2; CDR3 protein: CASSLLPGSNTGELFF; CDR3 DNA: TGTGCCAGCAGCTTACTTCCCGGGTCCAACACCGGGGAGCTGTTTTTT
D gene: TRBD1; V gene: TRBV9; clone size: -; J gene: TRBJ1-5; CDR3 protein: CASSPGTGHQPQHF; CDR3 DNA: TGTGCCAGCAGCCCCGGGACAGGGCACCAGCCCCAGCATTTT
D gene: -; V gene: TRBV6-6; clone size: -; J gene: TRBJ2-6; CDR3 protein: CATQGKRSGANVLTF; CDR3 DNA: TGTGCCACACAGGGCAAACGCTCTGGGGCCAACGTCCTGACTTTC
D gene: -; V gene: TRBV28; clone size: -; J gene: TRBJ2-1; CDR3 protein: CASSLVGGVQFF; CDR3 DNA: TGTGCCAGCAGTTTGGTCGGAGGTGTGCAGTTCTTC
D gene: TRBD1; V gene: TRBV7-9; clone size: -; J gene: TRBJ1-3; CDR3 protein: CASSPSLGQPIYF; CDR3 DNA: TGTGCCAGCAGCCCTAGTTTGGGACAGCCCATATATTTT
D gene: -; V gene: TRBV7-9; clone size: once; J gene: TRBJ1-4; CDR3 protein: CASSRRGFPATNEKLFF; CDR3 DNA: TGTGCCAGCAGCCGAAGGGGGTTCCCTGCAACTAATGAAAAACTGTTTTTT
D gene: TRBD2; V gene: TRBV11-3; clone size: -; J gene: TRBJ2-1; CDR3 protein: CASSLEGREGRNEQFF; CDR3 DNA: TGTGCCAGCAGCTTAGAAGGGCGGGAGGGCCGGAATGAGCAGTTCTTC
D gene: TRBD1; V gene: TRBV2; clone size: -; J gene: TRBJ1-1; CDR3 protein: CASSLRDSLNTEAFF; CDR3 DNA: TGTGCCAGCAGTCTCCGGGACAGTCTGAACACTGAAGCTTTCTTT
D gene: -; V gene: TRBV7-3; clone size: once; J gene: TRBJ2-3; CDR3 protein: CASSFSGGTTDTQYF; CDR3 DNA: TGTGCCAGCAGCTTTTCGGGCGGGACCACAGATACGCAGTATTTT
D gene: TRBD2; V gene: TRBV7-2; clone size: -; J gene: TRBJ2-1; CDR3 protein: CASSLVLAGHSSYNEQFF; CDR3 DNA: TGTGCCAGCAGCTTGGTACTAGCGGGTCACAGCTCCTACAATGAGCAGTTCTTC
D gene: -; V gene: TRBV5-1; clone size: -; J gene: TRBJ1-2; CDR3 protein: CASSQYPKWSYGYTF; CDR3 DNA: TGCGCCAGCAGCCAGTACCCCAAGTGGTCCTATGGCTACACCTTC
D gene: TRBD1; V gene: TRBV7-9; clone size: -; J gene: TRBJ2-5; CDR3 protein: CASSLLGTGPKETQYF; CDR3 DNA: TGTGCCAGCAGCCTGCTTGGGACAGGCCCCAAAGAGACCCAGTACTTC
D gene: TRBD2; V gene: TRBV7-3; clone size: -; J gene: TRBJ2-3; CDR3 protein: CASSISGSRTDTQYF; CDR3 DNA: TGTGCCAGCAGCATTAGCGGGAGTAGGACAGATACGCAGTATTTT
D gene: -; V gene: TRBV18; clone size: -; J gene: TRBJ2-7; CDR3 protein: CASSPTQTGSGEQYF; CDR3 DNA: TGTGCCAGCTCACCAACGCAAACAGGGTCGGGAGAGCAGTACTTC
D gene: -; V gene: TRBV28; clone size: -; J gene: TRBJ2-7; CDR3 protein: CASVPLYEQYF; CDR3 DNA: TGTGCCAGCGTCCCGTTGTACGAGCAGTACTTC
D gene: TRBD2; V gene: TRBV19; clone size: -; J gene: TRBJ2-4; CDR3 protein: CATALLTSAPNIQYF; CDR3 DNA: TGTGCCACCGCTCTTTTGACTAGCGCCCCGAACATTCAGTACTTC
D gene: -; V gene: TRBV20-1; clone size: -; J gene: TRBJ2-4; CDR3 protein: CSAHKNIQYF; CDR3 DNA: TGCAGTGCCCACAAAAACATTCAGTACTTC
D gene: TRBD2; V gene: TRBV7-3; clone size: -; J gene: TRBJ2-3; CDR3 protein: CASSPGAGGLSTDTQYF; CDR3 DNA: TGTGCCAGCAGCCCCGGGGCGGGAGGCCTAAGCACAGATACGCAGTATTTT
D gene: -; V gene: TRBV2; clone size: -; J gene: TRBJ1-1; CDR3 protein: CASSESSSVTEAFF; CDR3 DNA: TGTGCCAGTAGTGAAAGTAGTTCCGTCACTGAAGCTTTCTTT
D gene: TRBD1; V gene: TRBV5-1; clone size: -; J gene: TRBJ2-7; CDR3 protein: CASSTGTGSPEQYF; CDR3 DNA: TGCGCCAGCAGTACCGGGACAGGGTCCCCTGAGCAGTACTTC
D gene: -; V gene: TRBV7-9; clone size: -; J gene: TRBJ2-7; CDR3 protein: CASSPIGAVRDEQYF; CDR3 DNA: TGTGCCAGCAGCCCGATTGGTGCGGTCCGGGACGAGCAGTACTTC
D gene: -; V gene: TRBV5-8; clone size: -; J gene: TRBJ2-7; CDR3 protein: CASSLGYLSYEQYF; CDR3 DNA: TGTGCCAGCAGCTTGGGCTATCTATCATACGAGCAGTACTTC
D gene: TRBD1; V gene: TRBV25-1; clone size: -; J gene: TRBJ1-2; CDR3 protein: CASSTGTVYGYTF; CDR3 DNA: TGTGCCAGCAGCACCGGGACAGTCTATGGCTACACCTTC
D gene: TRBD2; V gene: TRBV7-2; clone size: -; J gene: TRBJ2-1; CDR3 protein: CASSPRSGTYNEQFF; CDR3 DNA: TGTGCCAGCAGCCCCCGTAGCGGGACCTACAATGAGCAGTTCTTC
D gene: -; V gene: TRBV28; clone size: -; J gene: TRBJ1-2; CDR3 protein: CASSLGGRGGYTF; CDR3 DNA: TGTGCCAGCAGTTTAGGAGGGAGGGGTGGCTACACCTTC
D gene: TRBD1; V gene: TRBV5-4; clone size: once; J gene: TRBJ2-5; CDR3 protein: CASRRDRGPLNF; CDR3 DNA: TGTGCCAGCAGGAGGGACAGGGGGCCATTAAACTTC
D gene: -; V gene: TRBV6-1; clone size: -; J gene: TRBJ2-6; CDR3 protein: CASSEVGGAGANVLTF; CDR3 DNA: TGTGCCAGCAGTGAAGTGGGGGGAGCTGGGGCCAACGTCCTGACTTTC
D gene: -; V gene: TRBV20-1; clone size: -; J gene: TRBJ2-1; CDR3 protein: CSATEGDEQFF; CDR3 DNA: TGCAGTGCTACCGAGGGCGATGAGCAGTTCTTC
D gene: -; V gene: TRBV27; clone size: -; J gene: TRBJ1-6; CDR3 protein: CASSFPGSPLHF; CDR3 DNA: TGTGCCAGCAGTTTCCCCGGTTCACCCCTCCACTTT
D gene: TRBD1; V gene: TRBV11-2; clone size: -; J gene: TRBJ2-2; CDR3 protein: CASSPGTAYTGELFF; CDR3 DNA: TGTGCCAGCAGCCCCGGGACAGCATACACCGGGGAGCTGTTTTTT
D gene: -; V gene: TRBV27; clone size: -; J gene: TRBJ1-1; CDR3 protein: CASTNVGGNTEAFF; CDR3 DNA: TGTGCCAGCACCAACGTCGGTGGGAACACTGAAGCTTTCTTT
D gene: TRBD2; V gene: TRBV5-5; clone size: -; J gene: TRBJ2-2; CDR3 protein: CASSLRAGGPSGGELFF; CDR3 DNA: TGTGCCAGCAGCTTGAGGGCGGGAGGGCCCTCTGGCGGGGAGCTGTTTTTT
D gene: -; V gene: TRBV19; clone size: -; J gene: TRBJ2-1; CDR3 protein: CASSETINDEQFF; CDR3 DNA: TGTGCCAGTTCGGAGACTATCAACGATGAGCAGTTCTTC
D gene: -; V gene: TRBV9; clone size: -; J gene: TRBJ1-1; CDR3 protein: CASSVAGAGPNTEAFF; CDR3 DNA: TGTGCCAGCAGCGTAGCTGGGGCAGGCCCGAACACTGAAGCTTTCTTT
D gene: TRBD2; V gene: TRBV4-1; clone size: -; J gene: TRBJ2-4; CDR3 protein: CASSQDGRERLDKNIQYF; CDR3 DNA: TGCGCCAGCAGCCAAGATGGGAGGGAGCGTTTAGACAAAAACATTCAGTACTTC
D gene: TRBD2; V gene: TRBV5-4; clone size: -; J gene: TRBJ2-1; CDR3 protein: CASSLAIGSLAGGNAEQFF; CDR3 DNA: TGTGCCAGCAGCTTGGCCATAGGGTCACTAGCGGGAGGGAACGCTGAGCAGTTCTTC
D gene: -; V gene: TRBV9; clone size: -; J gene: TRBJ2-6; CDR3 protein: CASSGATSGANVLTF; CDR3 DNA: TGTGCCAGCAGCGGGGCTACCTCTGGGGCCAACGTCCTGACTTTC
D gene: TRBD1; V gene: TRBV5-8; clone size: once; J gene: TRBJ1-1; CDR3 protein: CASSSRQGRTEAFF; CDR3 DNA: TGTGCCAGCAGCTCCCGACAGGGAAGGACTGAAGCTTTCTTT
D gene: -; V gene: TRBV28; clone size: -; J gene: TRBJ1-2; CDR3 protein: CASSRPGTTSGYGYTF; CDR3 DNA: TGTGCCAGCAGTCGACCCGGGACAACCTCGGGGTATGGCTACACCTTC
D gene: -; V gene: TRBV9; clone size: -; J gene: TRBJ2-1; CDR3 protein: CASSVAGYNEQFF; CDR3 DNA: TGTGCCAGCAGCGTAGCGGGCTACAATGAGCAGTTCTTC
D gene: -; V gene: TRBV7-9; clone size: -; J gene: TRBJ2-7; CDR3 protein: CASSLLGQAYEQYF; CDR3 DNA: TGTGCCAGCAGCTTATTGGGGCAGGCCTACGAGCAGTACTTC